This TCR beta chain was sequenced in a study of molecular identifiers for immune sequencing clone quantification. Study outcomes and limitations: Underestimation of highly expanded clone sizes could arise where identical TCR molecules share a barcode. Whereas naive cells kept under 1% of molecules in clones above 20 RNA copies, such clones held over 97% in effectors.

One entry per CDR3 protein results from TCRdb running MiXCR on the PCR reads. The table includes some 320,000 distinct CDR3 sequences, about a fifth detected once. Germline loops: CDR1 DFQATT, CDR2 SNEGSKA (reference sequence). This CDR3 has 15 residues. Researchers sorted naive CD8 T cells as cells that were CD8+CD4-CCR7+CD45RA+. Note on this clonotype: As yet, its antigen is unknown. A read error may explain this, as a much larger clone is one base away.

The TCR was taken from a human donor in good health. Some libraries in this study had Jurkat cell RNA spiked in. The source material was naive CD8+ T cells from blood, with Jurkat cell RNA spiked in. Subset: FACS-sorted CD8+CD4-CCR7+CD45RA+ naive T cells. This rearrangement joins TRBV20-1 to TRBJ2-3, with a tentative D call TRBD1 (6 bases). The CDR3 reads CGANPWDTDTDTQYF. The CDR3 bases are TGCGGTGCTAACCCATGGGACACCGACACAGATACGCAGTATTTT.